This T cell receptor (beta chain) originates from a study of T-cell memory formation after mild COVID-19. One entry per CDR3 protein, called by TCRdb with MiXCR from the 5' RACE reads. This table holds 400,000 to 500,000 distinct CDR3 sequences, over 15% found once. Study findings and constraints: Among clones peaking at day 37 in the second wave, SARS-CoV-2 specificity remained unconfirmed.

Ten or more counts support this clonotype. Its antigen is unidentified. This CDR3 is built from 13 residues. V gave up 3 bases and J gave up 2 bases, with 6 bases separating them. Specimen: PBMCs or a T cell subset sorted from them (not recorded which). The chain joins TRBV12-3 or TRBV12-4 to TRBJ2-3, with unresolved D. The sequence was obtained from an adult woman who had mild COVID-19 (a few samples of this study predate the infection). Cell type and time point are not known. CDR3 region: CASSFQLTDTQYF. The DNA of the CDR3 is TGTGCCAGCAGTTTCCAGCTCACAGATACGCAGTATTTT.